These T cell receptor beta chains were read from a single sample in a study of T-cell reconstitution after alpha-beta-depleted transplantation in children. TCRdb processed the PCR reads anew with MiXCR; each CDR3 protein has one entry. The sample includes about 540,000 distinct CDR3 sequences, around 18% seen only once; the top ten take roughly 3.3%. Sample: PBMCs from the stem cell graft donor, taken from the stem cell graft. The receptors come from a human donor who donated a stem cell graft to a child with acute lymphoblastic leukemia. Each CDR3 is given with its conserved first and last residue. The order of the fields is J gene, D gene, V gene, clone size, CDR3 protein, CDR3 DNA. The D gene is left open where the match is weak. Size is omitted from some rows. Given values are once, few, many or a class for expanded clones.

j_gene: TRBJ2-5; d_gene: TRBD1; v_gene: TRBV12-3/TRBV12-4; abundance: few; CDR3aa: CASSQGQGAGAQYF; CDR3nt: TGTGCCAGCAGTCAAGGACAGGGGGCGGGGGCCCAGTACTTC
j_gene: TRBJ2-1; d_gene: NA; v_gene: TRBV5-1; abundance: few; CDR3aa: CASSFRDWTQHEQFF; CDR3nt: TGCGCCAGCAGCTTCCGGGACTGGACCCAGCATGAGCAGTTCTTC
j_gene: TRBJ2-7; d_gene: NA; v_gene: TRBV4-1; abundance: few; CDR3aa: CASSQGTSWAYEQYF; CDR3nt: TGCGCCAGCAGCCAAGGAACCTCATGGGCCTACGAGCAGTACTTC
j_gene: TRBJ2-2; d_gene: NA; v_gene: TRBV7-7; abundance: NA; CDR3aa: CASSPTPGEGNTGELFF; CDR3nt: TGTGCCAGCAGCCCCACCCCGGGGGAAGGGAACACCGGGGAGCTGTTTTTT
j_gene: TRBJ1-4; d_gene: TRBD1; v_gene: TRBV12-3/TRBV12-4; abundance: NA; CDR3aa: CASSWRQGAYEKLFF; CDR3nt: TGTGCCAGCAGTTGGAGACAGGGGGCGTATGAAAAACTGTTTTTT
j_gene: TRBJ2-1; d_gene: NA; v_gene: TRBV5-1; abundance: NA; CDR3aa: CASSLAPLGAPYNEQFF; CDR3nt: TGCGCCAGCAGCTTGGCCCCGCTTGGGGCACCGTACAATGAGCAGTTCTTC
j_gene: TRBJ2-7; d_gene: NA; v_gene: TRBV6-5; abundance: few; CDR3aa: CASSSSGAWGQYF; CDR3nt: TGTGCCAGCAGTTCCTCCGGGGCTTGGGGGCAGTACTTC
j_gene: TRBJ2-7; d_gene: NA; v_gene: TRBV2; abundance: few; CDR3aa: CASSKRTLYEQYF; CDR3nt: TGTGCCAGCAGTAAGCGGACCCTCTACGAGCAGTACTTC
j_gene: TRBJ1-2; d_gene: NA; v_gene: TRBV20-1; abundance: NA; CDR3aa: CSAREAGMDYGYTF; CDR3nt: TGCAGTGCTAGAGAGGCAGGGATGGACTATGGCTACACCTTC
j_gene: TRBJ1-5; d_gene: NA; v_gene: TRBV6-5; abundance: few; CDR3aa: CASSYSEGYQPQHF; CDR3nt: TGTGCCAGCAGTTACTCCGAGGGGTATCAGCCCCAGCATTTT
j_gene: TRBJ2-3; d_gene: NA; v_gene: TRBV19; abundance: NA; CDR3aa: CASSPGLKDTQYF; CDR3nt: TGTGCCAGTAGCCCGGGACTCAAGGATACGCAGTATTTT
j_gene: TRBJ1-2; d_gene: NA; v_gene: TRBV20-1; abundance: once; CDR3aa: CSAHTPGKANYGYTF; CDR3nt: TGCAGTGCCCATACTCCGGGAAAAGCTAACTATGGCTACACCTTC
j_gene: TRBJ2-3; d_gene: NA; v_gene: TRBV20-1; abundance: NA; CDR3aa: CSASRRGSDTQYF; CDR3nt: TGCAGTGCTAGTCGGAGGGGTTCAGATACGCAGTATTTT
j_gene: TRBJ1-1; d_gene: NA; v_gene: TRBV5-1; abundance: NA; CDR3aa: CASSWTSGDTEAFF; CDR3nt: TGCGCCAGCAGCTGGACCTCCGGGGACACTGAAGCTTTCTTT
j_gene: TRBJ1-1; d_gene: NA; v_gene: TRBV20-1; abundance: few; CDR3aa: CSAEQGLNTEAFF; CDR3nt: TGCAGTGCCGAACAGGGATTGAACACTGAAGCTTTCTTT
j_gene: TRBJ1-1; d_gene: NA; v_gene: TRBV9; abundance: NA; CDR3aa: CASSVAAAAMNTEAFF; CDR3nt: TGTGCCAGCAGCGTAGCCGCGGCAGCCATGAACACTGAAGCTTTCTTT
j_gene: TRBJ2-3; d_gene: NA; v_gene: TRBV5-1; abundance: few; CDR3aa: CASSLEIAGPTDTQYF; CDR3nt: TGCGCCAGCAGCTTGGAGATCGCGGGACCCACGGATACGCAGTATTTT
j_gene: TRBJ2-2; d_gene: NA; v_gene: TRBV7-3; abundance: few; CDR3aa: CASSPQGEGTGELFF; CDR3nt: TGTGCCAGCAGCCCGCAGGGGGAGGGCACCGGGGAGCTGTTTTTT
j_gene: TRBJ2-5; d_gene: NA; v_gene: TRBV5-1; abundance: NA; CDR3aa: CASSWGGGPRETQYF; CDR3nt: TGCGCCAGCAGCTGGGGAGGAGGGCCCCGGGAGACCCAGTACTTC
j_gene: TRBJ2-5; d_gene: TRBD2; v_gene: TRBV20-1; abundance: NA; CDR3aa: CSASGGQRETVETQYF; CDR3nt: TGCAGTGCTAGTGGGGGCCAGCGGGAGACGGTGGAGACCCAGTACTTC
j_gene: TRBJ1-2; d_gene: NA; v_gene: TRBV6-5; abundance: few; CDR3aa: CASVGAYGYTF; CDR3nt: TGTGCCAGCGTCGGTGCCTATGGCTACACCTTC
j_gene: TRBJ2-7; d_gene: TRBD2; v_gene: TRBV5-5; abundance: few; CDR3aa: CASSLGLAGFLGQYF; CDR3nt: TGTGCCAGCAGCTTGGGACTAGCGGGGTTCCTTGGGCAGTACTTC
j_gene: TRBJ2-5; d_gene: NA; v_gene: TRBV20-1; abundance: few; CDR3aa: CSARDLLGSRETQYF; CDR3nt: TGCAGTGCTAGAGATCTATTAGGGTCGAGGGAGACCCAGTACTTC
j_gene: TRBJ2-1; d_gene: NA; v_gene: TRBV29-1; abundance: few; CDR3aa: CSVEDPPADEQFF; CDR3nt: TGCAGCGTTGAAGACCCCCCAGCCGATGAGCAGTTCTTC
j_gene: TRBJ2-7; d_gene: TRBD2; v_gene: TRBV5-1; abundance: NA; CDR3aa: CASSDGTSGTSYEQYF; CDR3nt: TGCGCCAGCAGCGATGGGACTAGCGGGACCTCCTACGAGCAGTACTTC
j_gene: TRBJ2-1; d_gene: TRBD1; v_gene: TRBV12-3/TRBV12-4; abundance: NA; CDR3aa: CASSFGTDPYNEQFF; CDR3nt: TGTGCCAGCAGTTTTGGGACAGACCCCTACAATGAGCAGTTCTTC
j_gene: TRBJ1-2; d_gene: NA; v_gene: TRBV2; abundance: NA; CDR3aa: CASRDRGVYYGYTF; CDR3nt: TGTGCCAGCAGAGATAGAGGGGTCTACTATGGCTACACCTTC
j_gene: TRBJ2-1; d_gene: TRBD2; v_gene: TRBV4-1; abundance: few; CDR3aa: CASSQGRLAGRYNEQFF; CDR3nt: TGCGCCAGCAGCCAAGGAAGACTAGCGGGAAGGTACAATGAGCAGTTCTTC
j_gene: TRBJ1-1; d_gene: NA; v_gene: TRBV10-3; abundance: NA; CDR3aa: CAISEGYTEAFF; CDR3nt: TGTGCCATCAGTGAAGGGTACACTGAAGCTTTCTTT
j_gene: TRBJ1-3; d_gene: NA; v_gene: TRBV5-1; abundance: few; CDR3aa: CASSLASYGSSGNTIYF; CDR3nt: TGCGCCAGCAGCTTGGCCTCATACGGATCTTCTGGAAACACCATATATTTT
j_gene: TRBJ2-7; d_gene: NA; v_gene: TRBV10-3; abundance: NA; CDR3aa: CAISDSMGNYEQYF; CDR3nt: TGTGCCATCAGTGACTCCATGGGGAACTACGAGCAGTACTTC
j_gene: TRBJ2-5; d_gene: NA; v_gene: TRBV5-1; abundance: few; CDR3aa: CASSISSAGPSGSQYF; CDR3nt: TGCGCCAGCAGCATATCCTCTGCCGGGCCGTCCGGGTCCCAGTACTTC
j_gene: TRBJ1-1; d_gene: NA; v_gene: TRBV9; abundance: NA; CDR3aa: CASRGLEGFGTEAFF; CDR3nt: TGTGCCAGCAGGGGACTCGAGGGGTTTGGCACTGAAGCTTTCTTT
j_gene: TRBJ2-7; d_gene: TRBD1; v_gene: TRBV10-1; abundance: NA; CDR3aa: CASSDPRGGSYEQYF; CDR3nt: TGCGCCAGCAGTGACCCCAGAGGGGGCAGTTACGAGCAGTACTTC
j_gene: TRBJ1-1; d_gene: NA; v_gene: TRBV12-3/TRBV12-4; abundance: NA; CDR3aa: CASRSGKRGPRTEAFF; CDR3nt: TGTGCCAGCAGATCAGGCAAACGGGGACCTCGGACTGAAGCTTTCTTT
j_gene: TRBJ2-1; d_gene: NA; v_gene: TRBV7-8; abundance: few; CDR3aa: CASSSSRLGNEQFF; CDR3nt: TGTGCCAGCTCAAGTAGCCGGCTCGGCAATGAGCAGTTCTTC
j_gene: TRBJ2-1; d_gene: TRBD1; v_gene: TRBV3-1; abundance: NA; CDR3aa: CASSPGTGEYNEQFF; CDR3nt: TGTGCCAGCAGCCCTGGGACAGGGGAGTACAATGAGCAGTTCTTC
j_gene: TRBJ2-3; d_gene: NA; v_gene: TRBV15; abundance: NA; CDR3aa: CATSRTRVGGITDTQYF; CDR3nt: TGTGCCACCAGCAGGACCCGGGTTGGGGGCATCACAGATACGCAGTATTTT
j_gene: TRBJ2-3; d_gene: NA; v_gene: TRBV12-3/TRBV12-4; abundance: few; CDR3aa: CASRGVFMGHLTDTQYF; CDR3nt: TGTGCCAGCAGGGGGGTCTTCATGGGACACCTCACAGATACGCAGTATTTT
j_gene: TRBJ2-3; d_gene: NA; v_gene: TRBV10-1; abundance: few; CDR3aa: CASSRGIGTTDTQYF; CDR3nt: TGCGCCAGCTCTCGGGGGATTGGGACGACAGATACGCAGTATTTT
j_gene: TRBJ2-1; d_gene: TRBD2; v_gene: TRBV7-8; abundance: NA; CDR3aa: CASSFGLAGGPVNEQFF; CDR3nt: TGTGCCAGCAGCTTTGGACTAGCGGGAGGGCCTGTCAATGAGCAGTTCTTC
j_gene: TRBJ1-1; d_gene: NA; v_gene: TRBV20-1; abundance: few; CDR3aa: CSAPGLGTEAFF; CDR3nt: TGCAGTGCCCCAGGCTTGGGGACTGAAGCTTTCTTT
j_gene: TRBJ2-2; d_gene: TRBD2; v_gene: TRBV11-3; abundance: few; CDR3aa: CASSLVIAGATGELFF; CDR3nt: TGTGCCAGCAGCTTAGTCATAGCGGGAGCCACCGGGGAGCTGTTTTTT
j_gene: TRBJ2-3; d_gene: TRBD2; v_gene: TRBV12-3/TRBV12-4; abundance: NA; CDR3aa: CASSWSGGGKDTQYF; CDR3nt: TGTGCCAGCAGTTGGAGCGGGGGAGGTAAAGATACGCAGTATTTT
j_gene: TRBJ1-2; d_gene: NA; v_gene: TRBV6-5; abundance: NA; CDR3aa: CASSYPDSLGGYTF; CDR3nt: TGTGCCAGCAGTTACCCGGACAGTCTCGGGGGCTACACCTTC
j_gene: TRBJ2-7; d_gene: NA; v_gene: TRBV20-1; abundance: NA; CDR3aa: CSARRQGSYEQYF; CDR3nt: TGCAGTGCTCGCCGTCAGGGCTCCTACGAGCAGTACTTC
j_gene: TRBJ1-2; d_gene: NA; v_gene: TRBV5-1; abundance: NA; CDR3aa: CASSLPPEGYTF; CDR3nt: TGCGCCAGCAGCTTGCCCCCGGAGGGCTACACCTTC
j_gene: TRBJ2-3; d_gene: NA; v_gene: TRBV3-1; abundance: few; CDR3aa: CASSQDQERALRVTDTQYF; CDR3nt: TGTGCCAGCAGCCAAGATCAAGAGCGGGCCTTAAGGGTCACAGATACGCAGTATTTT
j_gene: TRBJ2-7; d_gene: NA; v_gene: TRBV5-1; abundance: NA; CDR3aa: CASSAGTPTYEQYF; CDR3nt: TGCGCCAGCAGCGCGGGGACTCCCACCTACGAGCAGTACTTC
j_gene: TRBJ2-1; d_gene: NA; v_gene: TRBV2; abundance: NA; CDR3aa: CASSDPTSSYNEQFF; CDR3nt: TGTGCCAGCAGTGACCCAACCAGCTCCTACAATGAGCAGTTCTTC
j_gene: TRBJ2-5; d_gene: NA; v_gene: TRBV9; abundance: few; CDR3aa: CASSPSGVETQYF; CDR3nt: TGTGCCAGCAGCCCCTCAGGGGTGGAGACCCAGTACTTC
j_gene: TRBJ2-2; d_gene: NA; v_gene: TRBV9; abundance: many; CDR3aa: CASSVGPYTGELFF; CDR3nt: TGTGCCAGCAGCGTAGGTCCGTACACCGGGGAGCTGTTTTTT
j_gene: TRBJ1-1; d_gene: NA; v_gene: TRBV5-4; abundance: NA; CDR3aa: CASSSGVRWGQRNPEAFF; CDR3nt: TGTGCCAGCAGCTCAGGGGTCCGGTGGGGGCAGAGAAATCCTGAAGCTTTCTTT
j_gene: TRBJ2-1; d_gene: NA; v_gene: TRBV12-3/TRBV12-4; abundance: many; CDR3aa: CASSFLPAISRNEQFF; CDR3nt: TGTGCCAGCAGTTTTCTCCCAGCAATCAGTCGGAATGAGCAGTTCTTC
j_gene: TRBJ2-1; d_gene: TRBD2; v_gene: TRBV6-1; abundance: few; CDR3aa: CASLAGVSYNEQFF; CDR3nt: TGTGCCAGCCTAGCGGGAGTGAGTTACAATGAGCAGTTCTTC